These 13 T cell receptor beta chains were sequenced from one sample in a study of cytomegalovirus exposure and HLA in healthy donors. 60 Vbeta and 13 Jbeta primers were used in PCR. Repertoires were generated with immunoSEQ multiplex PCR, while TCRdb's copy carries only in-frame clones and drops some. The sample records around 280,000 clones, 85% to 90% being singletons. The sequenced sample was PBMCs. These receptors originate from a woman in her late teens or twenties in good health and CMV-seronegative.

V usage is TRBV18 and J usage is TRBJ1-1; a possible D gene is TRBD1 (5 bases). The CDR3 extends over 14 amino acids. V was shortened by 1 base and J by 1 base, with 7 bases between the two germline ends. The germline V gene has CDR1 KGHSH and CDR2 LQKENI. CDR3 bases: TGTGCCAGCTCACCACAAACAGGGAACACTGAAGCTTTCTTT. As protein: CASSPQTGNTEAFF.

The chain carries TRBV7-6 and TRBJ2-1; TRBD2 might be the D (6 bases). Trimming cost V 8 bases and J 5 bases, with 13 bases left between them. The length of the CDR3 is 13 residues. Germline-derived CDR1 and CDR2 are SGHVS and FNYEAQ. The CDR3 region has the DNA TGTGCCAGCCGAGGGGAGGCACACAATGAGCAGTTCTTC. Translated: CASRGEAHNEQFF.

The chain joins TRBV4-1 to TRBJ2-7; TRBD1 matches 7 bases. J lost 2 bases, V lost 5 bases, and 9 bases had no gene match. The CDR3 spans 15 residues. In germline, CDR1 is MGHRA, CDR2 YSYEKL. CDR3 sequence reads: CASSGTGQATYEQYF. In DNA, the CDR3 is TGCGCCAGCAGCGGGACCGGACAGGCCACCTACGAGCAGTACTTC.

This clone has a handful of counts. This rearrangement joins TRBV5-1 to TRBJ2-3; no definite D call. CDR3 length: 12 amino acids. V lost 0 bases and J lost 6, with 5 bases in between. CDR1 and CDR2 (germline): SGHRS, YFSETQ. The CDR3 protein is CASSLVSDTQYF. The CDR3 coding sequence is TGCGCCAGCAGCTTGGTCTCCGATACGCAGTATTTT.

Comments on this clone: Other DNA sequences in this specimen translate into the identical CDR3. The gene calls are TRBV10-3 and TRBJ1-6; no definite D call. CDR1 is ENHRY and CDR2 is SYGVKD in the germline V gene. The CDR3 consists of 13 residues. The V and J ends lost 7 bases and 4 bases respectively, with 8 bases between them. The CDR3 loop is CAITGRYNSPLHF. The CDR3 nucleotides are TGTGCCATCACTGGCAGGTATAATTCACCCCTCCACTTT.

The V gene is TRBV4-1, the J gene TRBJ1-4; D may be TRBD1 (5 bases). Germline lookup yields CDR1 MGHRA and CDR2 YSYEKL. The CDR3 is made up of 14 amino acids. Trimming cost V 5 bases and J 8 bases, with 15 bases left between them. The CDR3 region is CASSSGPGDEKLFF. The CDR3 nucleotides are TGCGCCAGCAGCTCAGGTCCGGGGGACGAAAAACTGTTTTTT.

The rearrangement joins TRBV9 to TRBJ2-5; D may be TRBD1 (6 bases). The CDR3 extends over 15 amino acids. The V end was cut by 3 bases, the J end by 2 bases, with 14 bases between. CDR1 is SGDLS, CDR2 YYNGEE, per germline. CDR3 protein: CASSELRTAQETQYF. The CDR3 bases are TGTGCCAGCAGCGAACTAAGGACAGCTCAAGAGACCCAGTACTTC.

CDR3 bases: TGTGCCAGCGGGAGACCCGGCAGGGGGAATTCACCCCTCCACTTT. This sequence encodes CASGRPGRGNSPLHF. V is TRBV9 and J is TRBJ1-6, with 7 bases identical to TRBD1. Unmatched junction bases numbered 11, after V lost 7 bases and J lost 7 bases. The germline V gene has CDR1 SGDLS and CDR2 YYNGEE. The CDR3 covers 15 residues.

The chain uses TRBV27 and TRBJ1-6, with TRBD1 matching over 8 bases. The ends lost 5 bases at V and 8 bases at J; junction bases unmatched: 11. Germline CDR1 is MNHEY and CDR2 is SMNVEV (reference sequence). This CDR3 is built from 16 residues. CDR3: CASSTRGQGAHSPLHF. The CDR3 DNA follows: TGTGCCAGCAGTACCCGCGGACAGGGTGCACATTCACCCCTCCACTTT.

This clone occurred a few times. The chain uses TRBV7-6 and TRBJ2-5; no reliable D call. Germline lookup yields CDR1 SGHVS and CDR2 FNYEAQ. The CDR3 runs to 16 residues. Trimming pared 4 bases from V and 3 bases from J, leaving 18 bases between. CDR3: CASSSRSGFSEETQYF. The CDR3 nucleotides read TGTGCCAGCAGCTCCCGCTCGGGTTTTTCCGAAGAGACCCAGTACTTC.

The V gene is TRBV7-8, the J gene TRBJ1-6, with D possibly TRBD1 on 5 matching bases. With 4 bases removed from V and 12 bases from J, the gap between germline ends came to 13 bases. CDR1 SGHVS and CDR2 FQNEAQ come from the germline V gene. This CDR3 spans 13 amino acids. DNA of the CDR3: TGTGCCAGCAGCTCGGGGGATGCGGGACCCCTCCACTTT. This codes for CASSSGDAGPLHF.

This clone was recorded a few times. The chain employs TRBV4-1 and TRBJ1-1; D is unresolved. Germline assignment: CDR1 MGHRA and CDR2 YSYEKL. The CDR3 has 15 amino acids. Trimming pared 0 bases from V and 4 bases from J, leaving 12 bases between. The CDR3 spells CASSQDGVRGTEAFF. The DNA for the CDR3 is TGCGCCAGCAGCCAAGACGGTGTTCGGGGCACTGAAGCTTTCTTT.

The gene calls are TRBV5-6 and TRBJ2-5; D gene uncertain. Matching the DNA end better, TRBJ2-7 makes the J call doubtful. Germline V gene sequence: CDR1 SGHDT, CDR2 YYEEEE. The CDR3 extends over 15 amino acids. CDR3: CASSLGLVPSYEQYF. DNA for the CDR3: TGTGCCAGCAGCTTGGGACTGGTCCCCTCCTACGAGCAGTACTTC.